This TCR beta chain appears in the sequencing data of a study of T cell responses to AZD1222 COVID-19 vaccine. Clones were sequenced by immunoSEQ multiplex PCR, and TCRdb holds only the in-frame ones, with some missing. The sample holds under 35,000 clones, over 75% seen once. This clone was picked up one time. Its antigen remains unidentified. CDR1 and CDR2 (germline): KGHSH, LQKENI. This CDR3 has 14 amino acids. The V and J ends lost 6 bases and 7 bases, in that order; junction bases with no gene match: 7. Points from the study as a whole: Just a handful of AZD1222 recipients tested seropositive at baseline. Unmutated variant regions are reportedly the target of nearly half of TCRs that are spike-specific. Donor demographics were predominantly white British with a female majority; clonal diversity may be underestimated.

This chain links TRBV18 with TRBJ1-4, with 8 bases identical to TRBD1. The TCR originated in an adult who received the AZD1222 COVID-19 vaccine. Sequenced material: peripheral blood, taken 28 days after the second AZD1222 dose. The CDR3 DNA is TGTGCCAGCTCGCGGACAGGGCACGGTGAAAAACTGTTTTTT. It encodes CASSRTGHGEKLFF. The full variable domain, in which reference TRBV18 and TRBJ1-4 provide the parts outside the CDR3, is NAGVMQNPRHLVRRRGQEARLRCSPMKGHSHVYWYRQLPEEGLKFMVYLQKENIIDESGMPKERFSAEFPKEGPSILRIQQVVRGDSAAYFCASSRTGHGEKLFFGSGTQLSVL.